This TCR beta chain was sequenced for a study of graft-versus-host responses after intestinal transplantation. Looking at the study overall: In this cohort, recipients had multivisceral, liver-intestinal, or isolated intestinal transplants. Uniformly, recipients were administered anti-thymocyte globulin induction with subsequent tacrolimus and steroids for approximately three years.

Study-wide results and limits: Levels of circulating GvH clones at their peak were associated with early post-transplant HvG declines. Marrow from the recipient contained GvH clones, some of which had appeared first in ileum or blood.

CDR1 is SGDLS and CDR2 is YYNGEE in the germline V gene. This CDR3 region has 15 residues. J lost 5 bases, V lost 2 bases, and 6 bases had no gene match. With respect to this clone: The antigen is unknown.

Assay: immunoSEQ multiplex PCR; the TCRdb copy retains only in-frame clones and omits some. Here the sample spans 90,000 to 100,000 clones, about 83% being singletons. The TCR originated in a human patient who received an intestinal transplant, so some T cells may come from the graft donor. The sequencing used PBMCs, collected 255 days after intestinal transplant. The chain combines TRBV9 with TRBJ2-1; 8 nucleotides line up with TRBD2. CDR3 in DNA: TGTGCCAGCAGCGTTAATCGGGGGGGACACAATGAGCAGTTCTTC. As protein: CASSVNRGGHNEQFF. The whole variable domain, remainder taken from reference TRBV9 and TRBJ2-1, is DSGVTQTPKHLITATGQRVTLRCSPRSGDLSVYWYQQSLDQGLQFLIQYYNGEERAKGNILERFSAQQFPDLHSELNLSSLELGDSALYFCASSVNRGGHNEQFFGPGTRLTVL.